This TCR beta chain comes out of a study of T cell changes during pregnancy in multiple sclerosis. Generated by immunoSEQ multiplex PCR, the TCRdb table keeps only in-frame clones and is missing some. The table includes under 55,000 clones, approximately 91% detected once. Deletions cut 4 bases from V and 1 base from J, with 12 bases between. This CDR3 has 16 amino acids. Germline V gene data show CDR1 as SGHTS and CDR2 as YDEGEE. The sequence was obtained from a female donor with multiple sclerosis, enrolled in a pregnancy study. This chain joins TRBV5-8 and TRBJ2-6, with D unclear. The sequencing used CD8+ T cells from peripheral blood mononuclear cells, collected after pregnancy. This CDR3 reads CASSLGDPSGANVLTF. DNA for the CDR3: TGTGCCAGCAGCCTAGGAGACCCATCTGGGGCCAACGTCCTGACTTTC.